A single sample is the source of the 30 T cell receptor beta chains below, sequenced in a study of early T cells in non-severe SARS-CoV-2 infection (dated by TCRdb to the early 2020s). The method was 5' RACE. Instrument used: NextSeq 500. TCRdb trimmed the raw reads at Q25, called clones with MiXCR and kept productive beta chains. One record per CDR3 amino acid sequence lists the most common genes and DNA. The sample table shows tens of thousands of distinct CDR3 sequences, and around 20% are seen once. The ten largest clonotypes hold 16% of the sample. The sample in question was whole blood, obtained at baseline. The receptors stem from an adult who was a healthcare worker with PCR-confirmed SARS-CoV-2 infection or an uninfected control (not recorded which).

This clonotype appeared many times. The chain uses TRBV3-1 and TRBJ2-7; D is unclear. The CDR3 extends over 14 amino acids. Germline lookup yields CDR1 LGHDT and CDR2 YNNKEL (reference sequence). Trimming removed 6 bases from V and 1 base from J, with 13 bases in between. Here the CDR3 DNA reads TGTGCCAGCAGTACACCACCCAAGTCCTACGAGCAGTACTTC. Translated: CASSTPPKSYEQYF.

This clonotype has ten or more counts. V usage is TRBV6-6 and J usage is TRBJ2-2; TRBD2 matches at 13 bases. The germline V gene encodes CDR1 MNHNY and CDR2 SVGAGI (reference sequence). The CDR3 is made up of 20 amino acids. With V trimmed by 0 bases and J by 4 bases, 11 bases remained unmatched. The CDR3 DNA reads as TGTGCCAGCAGTTACTCGCTACTAGCGGGGGGGCCCTCGGGCACCGGGGAGCTGTTTTTT. Protein: CASSYSLLAGGPSGTGELFF.

In its sample, this clonotype was seen a few times. The V gene is TRBV10-3, the J gene TRBJ2-5, with D perhaps matching TRBD1 or TRBD2 (6 bases each). The germline CDR1 and CDR2 sequences are ENHRY and SYGVKD. This CDR3 spans 14 amino acids. Deletions cut 4 bases from V and 5 bases from J, with 14 bases between. The CDR3 reads CAISGRGDGETQYF. The CDR3 coding sequence is TGTGCCATCAGTGGAAGGGGGGACGGGGAGACCCAGTACTTC.

This clonotype was seen only a few times. The J gene is TRBJ2-1, the V gene TRBV3-1; D is perhaps TRBD2 (6 bases). Trimming removed 3 bases at V and 10 bases at J, with 19 bases between. Germline V gene lookup returns CDR1 LGHDT and CDR2 YNNKEL (reference sequence). This CDR3 spans 15 amino acids. CDR3 DNA sequence: TGTGCCAGCAGCCATCCAGGCGGGACCCGGGGGGAGCAGTTCTTC. Its translation is CASSHPGGTRGEQFF.

This clonotype has only a few counts. V is TRBV18 and J is TRBJ1-1; weak D call: TRBD1 (5 bases). V lost 4 bases to trimming and J lost 1 base, with 10 bases between them. The CDR3 has 14 amino acids. Germline V gene data show CDR1 as KGHSH and CDR2 as LQKENI. The CDR3: CASSLAGTNTEAFF. In DNA form, the CDR3 reads TGTGCCAGCTCACTGGCCGGGACGAACACTGAAGCTTTCTTT.

In this sample, this clonotype turned up many times. The genes are TRBV9 and TRBJ2-7; possibly TRBD2 for D (6 bases). Germline V CDR1 and CDR2: SGDLS, YYNGEE. Trimming stripped 0 bases from V and 4 bases from J, with 11 bases between. This CDR3 has 14 residues. The CDR3 loop is CASSVGGEGYEQYF. The CDR3 DNA is TGTGCCAGCAGCGTAGGGGGGGAAGGATACGAGCAGTACTTC.

The chain links TRBV5-1 to TRBJ2-5, with D possibly being TRBD2 (5 bases). The germline CDR1 and CDR2 sequences are SGHRS and YFSETQ. Trimming took off 0 bases at V and 3 bases at J, with 12 bases between the two ends. The CDR3 runs 15 residues. CDR3: CASSLAGAREETQYF. The CDR3 nucleotides read TGCGCCAGCAGCTTGGCCGGAGCGAGGGAAGAGACCCAGTACTTC.

This chain uses TRBV12-5 with TRBJ2-3; no definite D call. CDR1 LGHNT and CDR2 FRNRAP come from the germline V gene. The V end lost 5 bases, the J end lost 5 bases, and 5 bases lay between the germline ends. This CDR3 region has 11 residues. The CDR3 protein is CASGLGDTQYF. The CDR3 bases are TGTGCTAGTGGTCTAGGAGATACGCAGTATTTT.

V gene TRBV5-6 combines with J gene TRBJ2-3; 8 positions agree with TRBD1. J was trimmed by 2 bases and V by 0 bases; bases with no gene match: 5. The germline V gene has CDR1 SGHDT and CDR2 YYEEEE. The CDR3 consists of 16 residues. The CDR3 coding sequence is TGTGCCAGCAGCTTGGTACGGGACAGGTACACAGATACGCAGTATTTT. It codes for CASSLVRDRYTDTQYF.

The chain has TRBV30 and TRBJ1-2; D is ambiguous. The germline V and J ends were trimmed by 0 bases and 8 bases, with 13 bases remaining between them. CDR3 length equals 13 residues. CDR1 GTSNPN and CDR2 SVGIG come from the germline V gene (reference sequence). The CDR3 DNA reads TGTGCCTGGAGTGTAACCTGGGGTGAAGGCTACACCTTC. It yields the protein CAWSVTWGEGYTF.

This sequence joins TRBV21-1 and TRBJ1-5; no check of the table's D call, TRBD1, against the DNA was made. TRBV21-1 is assigned pseudogene status. This CDR3 spans 17 amino acids. The CDR3 loop reads CASKGKWRTDFNQPQHF. In nucleotides, the CDR3 is TGTGCCAGCAAAGGGAAGTGGCGGACAGATTTCAATCAGCCCCAGCATTTT.

This clonotype has at least ten counts. This chain joins TRBV6-2 or TRBV6-3 and TRBJ2-7; D call uncertain. Trimming pared 4 bases from V and 3 bases from J, leaving 19 bases between. The CDR3 is 16 amino acids. CDR1 is MNHEY, CDR2 SVGEGT, per germline. The CDR3 region has the DNA TGTGCCAGCAGTTCCCTCATCCCTCCGGCGGACTACGAGCAGTACTTC. Translation gives CASSSLIPPADYEQYF.

This clonotype is a singleton in its sample. V and J are TRBV19 and TRBJ2-1; perhaps TRBD2 as D (7 bases). The germline gives CDR1 LNHDA, CDR2 SQIVND (reference sequence). This CDR3 is 14 amino acids long. V was shortened by 10 bases and J by 6 bases, with 19 bases between the two germline ends. The CDR3 nucleotides are TGTGCCATTATAGGGGGGGGGCCCGGCAATGAGCAGTTCTTC. Its protein product is CAIIGGGPGNEQFF.

V gene TRBV5-5 combines with J gene TRBJ2-5; tentatively, D is TRBD1 or TRBD2 (5 bases each). V lost 0 bases and J 5 bases, leaving 8 bases between the germline ends. The CDR3 has 13 residues. Germline V gene sequence: CDR1 SGHKS, CDR2 YYEKEE (reference sequence). In DNA, the CDR3 is TGTGCCAGCAGCTTGGCGGGGCGGGAGACCCAGTACTTC. Residues: CASSLAGRETQYF.

The chain couples TRBV7-9 to TRBJ2-4; tentative D call: TRBD1 (5 bases). CDR3 size: 16 residues. From germline, CDR1 is SEHNR and CDR2 FQNEAQ (reference sequence). Trimming pared 1 base from V and 0 bases from J, leaving 10 bases between. CDR3 DNA sequence: TGTGCCAGCAGCTTAGGACAGTCCCTAGCCAAAAACATTCAGTACTTC. Amino acid sequence: CASSLGQSLAKNIQYF.

The chain recombines TRBV3-1 with TRBJ2-2; 8 positions agree with TRBD2. V shed 0 bases and J 5 bases; nucleotides not matched to a gene: 8. Germline V CDR1 and CDR2: LGHDT, YNNKEL (reference sequence). This CDR3 region has 17 residues. The CDR3 DNA is TGTGCCAGCAGCCAAGATCTGGGCCAGCGGGGGACCGGGGAGCTGTTTTTT. This encodes CASSQDLGQRGTGELFF. The variable domain in full, completed from reference TRBV3-1 and TRBJ2-2, reads DTAVSQTPKYLVTQMGNDKSIKCEQNLGHDTMYWYKQDSKKFLKIMFSYNNKELIINETVPNRFSPKSPDKAHLNLHINSLELGDSAVYFCASSQDLGQRGTGELFFGEGSRLTVL.

This clonotype was seen more than once but under ten times. The chain couples TRBV3-1 to TRBJ2-2, with D unclear. Germline V gives CDR1 LGHDT, CDR2 YNNKEL (reference sequence). V lost 1 base and J 0 bases, leaving 6 bases between the germline ends. CDR3 size: 15 residues. CDR3 region: CASSQGDPNTGELFF. CDR3 in DNA: TGTGCCAGCAGCCAAGGGGATCCGAACACCGGGGAGCTGTTTTTT.

This chain uses TRBV7-9 with TRBJ2-7, with TRBD1 matching 9 bases. The CDR3 totals 16 residues. Unmatched junction bases numbered 13, after V lost 5 bases and J lost 5 bases. CDR1 is SEHNR, CDR2 FQNEAQ, per germline (reference sequence). The CDR3 DNA reads as TGTGCCAGCAGCCCGCCGTTGGGACAGGGACTGGACGAGCAGTACTTC. The encoded protein is CASSPPLGQGLDEQYF.

The sample holds a few counts of this clonotype. This sequence joins TRBV18 and TRBJ1-2; a possible D gene is TRBD1 (5 bases). The CDR3 has 15 residues. Germline assignment: CDR1 KGHSH and CDR2 LQKENI. Trimming stripped 3 bases from V and 3 bases from J, with 14 bases between. The CDR3 nucleotides are TGTGCCAGCTCACCCCTCAGGGACGGCTACTATGGCTACACCTTC. Protein: CASSPLRDGYYGYTF.

The gene calls are TRBV3-1 and TRBJ1-4; a weak D match, TRBD1 (5 bases). The CDR3 is 14 residues long. Trimming left V 0 bases short and J 8 bases short, with 10 bases between. Germline V gene sequence: CDR1 LGHDT, CDR2 YNNKEL (reference sequence). CDR3 in amino acids: CASSQEGTGEKLFF. In DNA, the CDR3 is TGTGCCAGCAGCCAAGAAGGGACGGGAGAAAAACTGTTTTTT.

This clonotype was picked up many times. J is TRBJ2-1 and V is TRBV7-9; D gene uncertain. V dropped 1 base and J dropped 7 bases, with 5 bases sitting between them. The germline CDR1 and CDR2 sequences are SEHNR and FQNEAQ (reference sequence). CDR3 length: 12 amino acids. The CDR3 here is CASSLDQNEQFF. The CDR3 DNA is TGTGCCAGCAGCTTAGACCAGAATGAGCAGTTCTTC.

The sample holds a few counts of this clonotype. The V gene is TRBV12-3 or TRBV12-4, the J gene TRBJ1-6, with D uncertain. The CDR3 totals 13 residues. The V end was cut by 8 bases, the J end by 9 bases, with 14 bases between. In DNA form, the CDR3 reads TGTGCCAGCCGTGACGGGGATGTTTCACCCCTCCACTTT. It specifies CASRDGDVSPLHF.

This clonotype was picked up a small number of times. The gene calls are TRBV7-2 and TRBJ2-1; tentative D call: TRBD2 (6 bases). The ends were cut back, 5 bases at V and 0 bases at J, with 20 bases in the middle. The CDR3 is 18 residues long. Germline assignment: CDR1 SGHTA and CDR2 FQGNSA. The CDR3, as DNA: TGTGCCAGCAGCCTCCTTTCTAGCGACCTAAGCTCCTACAATGAGCAGTTCTTC. It encodes CASSLLSSDLSSYNEQFF.

This clonotype occurred a few times. The chain employs TRBV27 and TRBJ2-3; D is undetermined. Germline CDR1 is MNHEY and CDR2 is SMNVEV (reference sequence). With 6 bases removed from V and 1 base from J, the gap between germline ends came to 8 bases. The CDR3 runs to 13 residues. The CDR3 bases are TGTGCCAGCAGCGGCGACGGCACAGATACGCAGTATTTT. This gives the protein CASSGDGTDTQYF.

The table lists this clonotype with a few counts. The rearrangement joins TRBV5-1 to TRBJ1-1; no clear D. CDR1 is SGHRS, CDR2 YFSETQ, per germline. The CDR3 loop spans 15 amino acids. V lost 2 bases to trimming and J lost 8 bases, with 19 bases between them. Written as DNA, the CDR3 is TGCGCCAGCAGCTTCGGTGGTGGGCAGATCCCAGAAGCTTTCTTT. Translating gives CASSFGGGQIPEAFF.

This clonotype came up a few times. For the CDR3, the DNA is TGTGCCAGCGGTCCTCTTGGATCACCCCTCCACTTT. Residues: CASGPLGSPLHF. The rearrangement links TRBV27 to TRBJ1-6; no clear D gene. The CDR3 has 12 residues. Germline V gene lookup returns CDR1 MNHEY and CDR2 SMNVEV (reference sequence). The V end lost 8 bases, the J end lost 10 bases, and 12 bases lay between the germline ends.

The chain carries TRBV12-3 or TRBV12-4 and TRBJ1-5; TRBD1 might be the D (5 bases). The CDR3 spans 13 residues. V lost 3 bases and J 7 bases, leaving 10 bases between the germline ends. Here the CDR3 reads CASSFQGEQPQHF. The CDR3 region has the DNA TGTGCCAGCAGTTTCCAGGGTGAGCAGCCCCAGCATTTT.

V and J are TRBV12-3 or TRBV12-4 and TRBJ2-1; 10 bases map to TRBD2. Trimming at V came to 6 bases and at J to 14 bases, leaving 7 bases not matched to a gene. The CDR3 runs to 12 residues. The CDR3 DNA follows: TGTGCCAGCAGCCTCCAGCGGGGGGGCGAGTTCTTC. Its translation: CASSLQRGGEFF.

This chain uses TRBV11-2 with TRBJ2-7, with TRBD1 matching 9 bases. This CDR3 has 15 residues. V was pared by 5 bases and J by 6 bases, with 11 bases of the junction left unmatched. Germline V gene data show CDR1 as SGHAT and CDR2 as FQNNGV. CDR3 in DNA: TGTGCCAGCAGCAAGACGGGACAGGGTCATTCCGAGCAGTACTTC. Its translation is CASSKTGQGHSEQYF.

This clonotype has only one observation. The chain carries TRBV6-2 or TRBV6-3 and TRBJ2-5; D ambiguous. Germline loops: CDR1 MNHEY, CDR2 SVGEGT. This CDR3 comprises 12 residues. Between the trimmed V and J ends, which lost 6 bases and 4 bases, there was a span of 9 bases. This CDR3 is CASRLDRETQYF. The CDR3 DNA is TGTGCCAGCAGATTAGACCGAGAGACCCAGTACTTC.